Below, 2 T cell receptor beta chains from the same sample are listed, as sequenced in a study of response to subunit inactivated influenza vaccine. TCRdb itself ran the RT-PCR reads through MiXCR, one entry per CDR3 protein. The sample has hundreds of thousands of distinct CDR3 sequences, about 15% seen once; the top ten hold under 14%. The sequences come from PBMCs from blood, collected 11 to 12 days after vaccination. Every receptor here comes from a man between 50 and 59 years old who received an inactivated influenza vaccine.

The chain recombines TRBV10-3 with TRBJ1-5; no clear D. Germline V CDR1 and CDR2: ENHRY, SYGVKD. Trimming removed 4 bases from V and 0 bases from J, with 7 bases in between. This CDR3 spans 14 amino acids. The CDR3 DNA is TGTGCCATCAGTGTCGAACCTAGCAATCAGCCCCAGCATTTT. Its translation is CAISVEPSNQPQHF.

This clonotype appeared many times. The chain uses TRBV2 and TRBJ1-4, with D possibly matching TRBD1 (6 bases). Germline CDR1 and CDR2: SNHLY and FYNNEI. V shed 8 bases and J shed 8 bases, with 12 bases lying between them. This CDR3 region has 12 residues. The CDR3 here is CASRKQGEKLFF. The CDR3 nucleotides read TGTGCCAGCCGTAAACAGGGCGAAAAACTGTTTTTT.